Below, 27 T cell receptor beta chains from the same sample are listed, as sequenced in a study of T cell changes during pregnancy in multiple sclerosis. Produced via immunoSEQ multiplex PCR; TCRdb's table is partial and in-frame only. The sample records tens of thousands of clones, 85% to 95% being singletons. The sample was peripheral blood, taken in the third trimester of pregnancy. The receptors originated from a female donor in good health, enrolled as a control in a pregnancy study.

The CDR3 sequence is CAIHGGSDTEAFF. The CDR3, as DNA: TGTGCCATCCACGGGGGGTCGGACACTGAAGCTTTCTTT. The chain employs TRBV28 and TRBJ1-1; D is possibly TRBD1 (5 bases). V dropped 10 bases and J dropped 3 bases, with 15 bases sitting between them. The CDR3 consists of 13 residues. Germline V gene sequence: CDR1 MDHEN, CDR2 SYDVKM.

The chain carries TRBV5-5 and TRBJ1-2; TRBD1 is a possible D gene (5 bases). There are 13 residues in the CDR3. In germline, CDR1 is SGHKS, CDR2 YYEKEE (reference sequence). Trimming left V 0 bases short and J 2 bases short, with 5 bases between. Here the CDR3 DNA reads TGTGCCAGCAGCTTGGGACAGAACTATGGCTACACCTTC. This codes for CASSLGQNYGYTF.

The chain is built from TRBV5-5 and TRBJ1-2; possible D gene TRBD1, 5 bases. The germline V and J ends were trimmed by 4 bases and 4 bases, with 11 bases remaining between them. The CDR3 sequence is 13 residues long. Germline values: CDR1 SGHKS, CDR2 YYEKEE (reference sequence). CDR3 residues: CASSRDGSYGYTF. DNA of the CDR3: TGTGCCAGCAGCAGGGACGGGAGCTATGGCTACACCTTC.

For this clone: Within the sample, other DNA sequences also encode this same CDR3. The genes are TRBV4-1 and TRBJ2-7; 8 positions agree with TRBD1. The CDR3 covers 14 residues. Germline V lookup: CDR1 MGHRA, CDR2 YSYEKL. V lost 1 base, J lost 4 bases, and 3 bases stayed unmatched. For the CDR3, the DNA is TGCGCCAGCAGCCAAGGGCAGGGGGCTTACGAGCAGTACTTC. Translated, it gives CASSQGQGAYEQYF.

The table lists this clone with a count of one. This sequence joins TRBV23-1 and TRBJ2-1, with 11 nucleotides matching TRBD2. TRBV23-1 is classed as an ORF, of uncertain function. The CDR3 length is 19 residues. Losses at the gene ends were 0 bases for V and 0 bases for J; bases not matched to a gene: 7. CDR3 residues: CASSQSRPSGGSSYNEQFF. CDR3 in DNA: TGCGCCAGCAGTCAATCACGGCCTAGCGGGGGGTCCTCCTACAATGAGCAGTTCTTC.

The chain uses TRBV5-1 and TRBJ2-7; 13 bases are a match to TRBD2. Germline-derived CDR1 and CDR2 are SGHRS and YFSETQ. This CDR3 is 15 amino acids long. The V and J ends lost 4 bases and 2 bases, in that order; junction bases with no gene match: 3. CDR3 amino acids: CASSRTSGGPYEQYF. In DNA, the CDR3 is TGCGCCAGCAGCCGGACTAGCGGGGGCCCCTACGAGCAGTACTTC.

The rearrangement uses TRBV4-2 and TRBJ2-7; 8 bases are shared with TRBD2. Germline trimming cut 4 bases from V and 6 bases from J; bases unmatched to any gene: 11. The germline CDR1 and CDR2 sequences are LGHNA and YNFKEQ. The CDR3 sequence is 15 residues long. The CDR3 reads CASSLPGGRGGEQYF. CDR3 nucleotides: TGTGCCAGCAGCCTCCCGGGGGGGCGCGGAGGCGAGCAGTACTTC.

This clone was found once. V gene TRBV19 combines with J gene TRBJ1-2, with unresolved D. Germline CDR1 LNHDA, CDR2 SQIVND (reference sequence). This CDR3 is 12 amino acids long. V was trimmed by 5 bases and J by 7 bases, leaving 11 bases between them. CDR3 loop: CASSPGVGGYTF. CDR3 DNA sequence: TGTGCCAGTAGTCCCGGTGTTGGTGGCTACACCTTC.

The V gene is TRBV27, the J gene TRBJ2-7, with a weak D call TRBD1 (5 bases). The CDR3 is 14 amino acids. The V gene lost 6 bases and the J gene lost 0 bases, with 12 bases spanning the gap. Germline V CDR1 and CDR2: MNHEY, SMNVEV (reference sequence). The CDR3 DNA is TGTGCCAGCAGCCCAGGGCCCAGCTCCTACGAGCAGTACTTC. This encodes CASSPGPSSYEQYF.

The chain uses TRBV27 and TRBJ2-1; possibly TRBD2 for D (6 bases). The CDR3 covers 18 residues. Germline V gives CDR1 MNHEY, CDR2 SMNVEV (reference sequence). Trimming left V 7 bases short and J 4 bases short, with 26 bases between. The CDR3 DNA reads TGTGCCAGCACCGATCCTTCCACTAGCCCCCTTACTTACAATGAGCAGTTCTTC. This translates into CASTDPSTSPLTYNEQFF.

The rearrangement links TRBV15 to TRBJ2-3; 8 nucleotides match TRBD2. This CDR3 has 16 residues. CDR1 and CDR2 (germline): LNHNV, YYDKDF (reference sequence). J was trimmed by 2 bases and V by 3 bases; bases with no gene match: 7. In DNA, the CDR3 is TGTGCCACCAGCAGGGGAGCGGGGGAGGCCACAGATACGCAGTATTTT. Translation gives CATSRGAGEATDTQYF.

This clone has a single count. This chain's CDR3 is CATRRGDAGELFF. CDR3 bases: TGTGCCACCCGACGGGGAGATGCCGGGGAGCTGTTTTTT. The chain has TRBV2 and TRBJ2-2; weak D call: TRBD2 (5 bases). CDR3 length: 13 amino acids. The V end lost 10 bases, the J end lost 6 bases, and 15 bases lay between the germline ends. CDR1 is SNHLY, CDR2 FYNNEI, per germline.

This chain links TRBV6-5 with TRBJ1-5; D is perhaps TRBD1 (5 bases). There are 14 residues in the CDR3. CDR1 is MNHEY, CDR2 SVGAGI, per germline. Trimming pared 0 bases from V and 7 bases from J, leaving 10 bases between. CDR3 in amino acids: CASSYSPGLQPQHF. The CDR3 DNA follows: TGTGCCAGCAGTTACTCCCCAGGGCTCCAGCCCCAGCATTTT.

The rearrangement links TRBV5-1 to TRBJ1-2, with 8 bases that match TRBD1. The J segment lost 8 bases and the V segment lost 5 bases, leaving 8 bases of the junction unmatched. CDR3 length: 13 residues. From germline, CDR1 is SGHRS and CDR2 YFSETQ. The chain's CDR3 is CASRRTGNLGYTF. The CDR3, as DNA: TGCGCCAGCAGAAGGACAGGGAATCTCGGCTACACCTTC.

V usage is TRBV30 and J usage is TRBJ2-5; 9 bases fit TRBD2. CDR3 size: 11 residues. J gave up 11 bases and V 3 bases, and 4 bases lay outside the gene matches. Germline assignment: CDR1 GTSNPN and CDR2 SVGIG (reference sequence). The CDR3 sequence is CAWRREGRQYF. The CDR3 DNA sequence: TGTGCCTGGAGGCGGGAGGGCAGACAGTACTTC.

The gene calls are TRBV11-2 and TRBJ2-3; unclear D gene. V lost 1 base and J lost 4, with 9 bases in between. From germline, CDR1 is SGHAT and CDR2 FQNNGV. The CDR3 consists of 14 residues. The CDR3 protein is CASSLVGFSDTQYF. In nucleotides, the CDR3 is TGTGCCAGCAGCTTAGTCGGTTTCTCAGATACGCAGTATTTT.

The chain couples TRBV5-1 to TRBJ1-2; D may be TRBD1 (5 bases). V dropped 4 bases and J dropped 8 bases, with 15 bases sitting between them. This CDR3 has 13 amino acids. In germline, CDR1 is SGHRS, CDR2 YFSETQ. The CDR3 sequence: CASSINDRGGYTF. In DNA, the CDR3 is TGCGCCAGCAGCATAAACGACAGAGGCGGCTACACCTTC.

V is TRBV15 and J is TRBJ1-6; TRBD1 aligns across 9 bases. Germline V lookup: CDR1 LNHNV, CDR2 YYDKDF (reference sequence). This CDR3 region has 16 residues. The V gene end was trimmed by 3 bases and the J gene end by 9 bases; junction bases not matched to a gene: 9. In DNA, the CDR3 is TGTGCCACCAGCAGCCATAGGGACAGGGTTGGTTCACCCCTCCACTTT. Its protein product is CATSSHRDRVGSPLHF.

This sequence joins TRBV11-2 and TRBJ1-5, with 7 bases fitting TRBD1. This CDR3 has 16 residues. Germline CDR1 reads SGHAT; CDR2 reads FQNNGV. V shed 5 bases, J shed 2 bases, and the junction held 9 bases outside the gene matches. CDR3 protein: CASSALQGSGNQPQHF. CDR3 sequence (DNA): TGTGCCAGCAGCGCCCTACAGGGGTCGGGCAATCAGCCCCAGCATTTT.

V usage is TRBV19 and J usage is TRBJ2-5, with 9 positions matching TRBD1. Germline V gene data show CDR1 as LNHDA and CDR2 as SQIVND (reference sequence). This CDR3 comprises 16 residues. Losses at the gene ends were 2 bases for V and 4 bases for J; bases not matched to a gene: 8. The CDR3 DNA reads TGTGCCAGTAGTATACGGGGACAGGGATATGGAGAGACCCAGTACTTC. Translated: CASSIRGQGYGETQYF. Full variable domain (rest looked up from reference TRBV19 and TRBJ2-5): DGGITQSPKYLFRKEGQNVTLSCEQNLNHDAMYWYRQDPGQGLRLIYYSQIVNDFQKGDIAEGYSVSREKKESFPLTVTSAQKNPTAFYLCASSIRGQGYGETQYFGPGTRLLVL.

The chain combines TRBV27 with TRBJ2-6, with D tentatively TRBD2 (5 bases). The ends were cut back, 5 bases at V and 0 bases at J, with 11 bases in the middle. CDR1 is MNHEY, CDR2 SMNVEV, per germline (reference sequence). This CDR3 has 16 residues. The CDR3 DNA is TGTGCCAGCAGTCTCCCCGCGGGCTCTGGGGCCAACGTCCTGACTTTC. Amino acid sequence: CASSLPAGSGANVLTF.

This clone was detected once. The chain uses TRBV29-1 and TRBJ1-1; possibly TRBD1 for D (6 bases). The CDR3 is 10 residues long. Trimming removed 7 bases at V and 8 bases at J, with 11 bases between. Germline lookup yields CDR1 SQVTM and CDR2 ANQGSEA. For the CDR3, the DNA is TGCAGCGCTATTACAGGGGAAGCTTTCTTT. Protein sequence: CSAITGEAFF.

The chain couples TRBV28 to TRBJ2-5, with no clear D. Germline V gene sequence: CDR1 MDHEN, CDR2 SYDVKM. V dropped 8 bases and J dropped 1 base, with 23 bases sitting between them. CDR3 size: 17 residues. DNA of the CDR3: TGTGCCAGCTCCTCCCTCCCCTACGCGAACCCCCAAGAGACCCAGTACTTC. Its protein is CASSSLPYANPQETQYF. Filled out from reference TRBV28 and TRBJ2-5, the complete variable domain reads DVKVTQSSRYLVKRTGEKVFLECVQDMDHENMFWYRQDPGLGLRLIYFSYDVKMKEKGDIPEGYSVSREKKERFSLILESASTNQTSMYLCASSSLPYANPQETQYFGPGTRLLVL.

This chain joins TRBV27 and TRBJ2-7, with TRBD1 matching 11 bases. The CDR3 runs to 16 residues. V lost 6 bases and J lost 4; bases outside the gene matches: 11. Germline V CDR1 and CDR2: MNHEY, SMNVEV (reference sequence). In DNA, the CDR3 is TGTGCCAGCAGCCCCCTCGGGACAGGGGGGAGTTACGAGCAGTACTTC. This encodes CASSPLGTGGSYEQYF.

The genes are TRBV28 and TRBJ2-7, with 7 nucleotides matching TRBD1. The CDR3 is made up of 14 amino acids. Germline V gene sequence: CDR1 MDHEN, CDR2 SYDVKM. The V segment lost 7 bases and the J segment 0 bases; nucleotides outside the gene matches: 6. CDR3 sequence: CASKNRDSSYEQYF. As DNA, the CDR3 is TGTGCCAGCAAAAATAGGGACAGCTCCTACGAGCAGTACTTC.

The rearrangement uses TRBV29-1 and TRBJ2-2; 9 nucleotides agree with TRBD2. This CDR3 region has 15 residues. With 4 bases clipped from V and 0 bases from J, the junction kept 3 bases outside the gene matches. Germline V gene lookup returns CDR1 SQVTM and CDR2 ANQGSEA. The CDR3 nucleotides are TGCAGCGTTGTTAGGACTAGCGCGAACACCGGGGAGCTGTTTTTT. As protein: CSVVRTSANTGELFF.

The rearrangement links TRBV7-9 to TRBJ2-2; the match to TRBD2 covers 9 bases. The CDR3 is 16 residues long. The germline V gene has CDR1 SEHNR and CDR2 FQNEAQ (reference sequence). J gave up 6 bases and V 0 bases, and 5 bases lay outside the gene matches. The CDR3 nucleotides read TGTGCCAGCAGCTTAGCGGGTAGCGGGAGTGCCGGGGAGCTGTTTTTT. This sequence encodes CASSLAGSGSAGELFF. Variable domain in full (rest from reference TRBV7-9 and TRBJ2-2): DTGVSQNPRHKITKRGQNVTFRCDPISEHNRLYWYRQTLGQGPEFLTYFQNEAQLEKSRLLSDRFSAERPKGSFSTLEIQRTEQGDSAMYLCASSLAGSGSAGELFFGEGSRLTVL.